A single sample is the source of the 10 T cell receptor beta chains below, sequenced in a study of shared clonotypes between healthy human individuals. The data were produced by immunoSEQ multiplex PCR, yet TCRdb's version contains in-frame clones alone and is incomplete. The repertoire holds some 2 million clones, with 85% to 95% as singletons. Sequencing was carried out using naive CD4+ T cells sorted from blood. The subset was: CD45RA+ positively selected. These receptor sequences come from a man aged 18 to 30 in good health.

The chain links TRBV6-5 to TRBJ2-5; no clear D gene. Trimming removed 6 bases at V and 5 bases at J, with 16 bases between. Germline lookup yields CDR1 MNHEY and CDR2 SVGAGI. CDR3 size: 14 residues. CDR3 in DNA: TGTGCCAGCAGGGCAGGAGCTAGTCCCGAGACCCAGTACTTC. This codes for CASRAGASPETQYF.

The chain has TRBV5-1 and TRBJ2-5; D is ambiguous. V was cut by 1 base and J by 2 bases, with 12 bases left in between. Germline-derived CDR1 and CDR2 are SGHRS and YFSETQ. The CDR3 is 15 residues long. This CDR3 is CASSLSARLQETQYF. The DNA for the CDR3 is TGCGCCAGCAGCTTGTCGGCGAGGTTGCAAGAGACCCAGTACTTC.

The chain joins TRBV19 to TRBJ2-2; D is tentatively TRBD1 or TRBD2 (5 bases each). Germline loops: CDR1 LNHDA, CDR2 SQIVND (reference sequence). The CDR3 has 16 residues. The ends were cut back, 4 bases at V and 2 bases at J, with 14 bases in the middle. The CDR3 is CASSRDRDSNTGELFF. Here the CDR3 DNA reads TGTGCCAGTAGTAGGGACCGGGATTCAAACACCGGGGAGCTGTTTTTT.

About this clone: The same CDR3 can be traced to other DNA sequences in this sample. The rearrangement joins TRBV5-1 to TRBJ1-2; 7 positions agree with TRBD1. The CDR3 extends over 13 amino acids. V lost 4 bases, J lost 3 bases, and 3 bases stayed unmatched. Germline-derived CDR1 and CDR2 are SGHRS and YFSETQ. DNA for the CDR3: TGCGCCAGCAGCACTACAGGGGACTATGGCTACACCTTC. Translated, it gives CASSTTGDYGYTF.

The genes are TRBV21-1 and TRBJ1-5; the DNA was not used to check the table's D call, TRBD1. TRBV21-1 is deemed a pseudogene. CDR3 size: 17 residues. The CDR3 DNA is TGTGCCAGCCCCAAATGGGGGCATGCCATTAGCAATCAGCCCCAGCATTTT. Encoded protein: CASPKWGHAISNQPQHF.

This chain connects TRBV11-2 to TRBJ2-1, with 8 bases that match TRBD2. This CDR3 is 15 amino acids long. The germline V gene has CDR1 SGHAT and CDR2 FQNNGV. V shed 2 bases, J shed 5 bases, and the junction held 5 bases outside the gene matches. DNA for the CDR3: TGTGCCAGCAGCTTACGGGAGGGCCACCACAATGAGCAGTTCTTC. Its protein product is CASSLREGHHNEQFF.

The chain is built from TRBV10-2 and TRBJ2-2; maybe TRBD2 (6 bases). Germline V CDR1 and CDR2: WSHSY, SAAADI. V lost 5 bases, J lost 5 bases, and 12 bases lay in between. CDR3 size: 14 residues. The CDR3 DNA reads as TGCGCCAGCAGTTTTGCGGGAAGGACCGGGGAGCTGTTTTTT. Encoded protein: CASSFAGRTGELFF.

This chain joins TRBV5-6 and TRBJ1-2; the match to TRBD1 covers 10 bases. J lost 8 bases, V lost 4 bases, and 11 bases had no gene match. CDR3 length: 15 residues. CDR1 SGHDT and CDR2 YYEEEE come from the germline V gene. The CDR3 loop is CASSPGQGRAWGYTF. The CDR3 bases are TGTGCCAGCAGCCCGGGACAGGGGAGGGCTTGGGGCTACACCTTC.

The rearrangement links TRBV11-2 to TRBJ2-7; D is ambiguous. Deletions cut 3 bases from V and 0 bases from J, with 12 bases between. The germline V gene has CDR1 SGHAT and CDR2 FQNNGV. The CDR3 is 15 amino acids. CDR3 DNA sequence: TGTGCCAGCAGCTTCGAGGTTGGGCGCTCCTACGAGCAGTACTTC. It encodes CASSFEVGRSYEQYF. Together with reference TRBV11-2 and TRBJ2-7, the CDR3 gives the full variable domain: EAGVAQSPRYKIIEKRQSVAFWCNPISGHATLYWYQQILGQGPKLLIQFQNNGVVDDSQLPKDRFSAERLKGVDSTLKIQPAKLEDSAVYLCASSFEVGRSYEQYFGPGTRLTVT.

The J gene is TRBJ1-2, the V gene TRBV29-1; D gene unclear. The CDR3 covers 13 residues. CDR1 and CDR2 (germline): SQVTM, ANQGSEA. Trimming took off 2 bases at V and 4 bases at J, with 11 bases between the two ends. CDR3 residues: CSVESLPGYGYTF. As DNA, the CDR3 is TGCAGCGTTGAATCCCTGCCGGGCTATGGCTACACCTTC.